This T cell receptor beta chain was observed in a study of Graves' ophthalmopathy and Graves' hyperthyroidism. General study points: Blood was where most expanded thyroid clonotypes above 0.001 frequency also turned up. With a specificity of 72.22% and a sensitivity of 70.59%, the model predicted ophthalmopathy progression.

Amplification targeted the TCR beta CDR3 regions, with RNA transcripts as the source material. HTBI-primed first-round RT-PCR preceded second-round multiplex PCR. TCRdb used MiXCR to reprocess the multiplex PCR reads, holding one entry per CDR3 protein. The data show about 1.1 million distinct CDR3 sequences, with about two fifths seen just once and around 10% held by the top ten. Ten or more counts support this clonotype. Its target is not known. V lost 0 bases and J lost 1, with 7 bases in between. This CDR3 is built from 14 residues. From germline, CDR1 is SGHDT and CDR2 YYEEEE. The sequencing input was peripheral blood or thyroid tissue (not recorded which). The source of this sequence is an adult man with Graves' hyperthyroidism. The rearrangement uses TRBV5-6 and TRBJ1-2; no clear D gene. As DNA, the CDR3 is TGTGCCAGCAGCTTGGGTTGGGGTAACTATGGCTACACCTTC. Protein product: CASSLGWGNYGYTF.